The following is a T cell receptor (beta chain) sequence with its context. The antigen is not known. Only in-frame clones appear in the TCRdb table, and some are missing; sequencing was by immunoSEQ multiplex PCR. The table shows about 120,000 clones, with about 88% occurring only once. These data come from a study of T cell responses to AZD1222 COVID-19 vaccine. Study-wide results and limits: Elevations in Spike-specific TCR breadth and depth followed administration of two AZD1222 doses.

The TCR originated in an adult who received the AZD1222 COVID-19 vaccine. The source was peripheral blood, collected 28 days after the second AZD1222 dose.

CDR3 residues: CASSSGGQGYEQYF. CDR3 sequence (DNA): TGTGCCAGCAGCTCGGGCGGACAGGGCTACGAGCAGTACTTC. The chain uses TRBV5-4 and TRBJ2-7; 8 bases align to TRBD1. V lost 3 bases, J lost 3 bases, and 5 bases stayed unmatched. CDR3 length equals 14 residues. Germline V gene sequence: CDR1 SGHNT, CDR2 YYREEE (reference sequence).